The 28 T cell receptor beta chains below come from one sample, sequenced in a study of blood T cell repertoires in COVID-19. The data were produced by immunoSEQ multiplex PCR, yet TCRdb's version contains in-frame clones alone and is incomplete. This sample has 70,000 to 100,000 clones, with 80% to 90% found just once. Sequenced input: peripheral blood. Receptors were obtained from a man older than 75 with active or convalescent COVID-19.

V usage is TRBV5-1 and J usage is TRBJ2-2, with 7 positions matching TRBD2. The germline V gene encodes CDR1 SGHRS and CDR2 YFSETQ. V lost 4 bases, J lost 6 bases, and 9 bases stayed unmatched. The CDR3 is made up of 15 amino acids. The CDR3 protein is CASSPLAGESGELFF. The CDR3 DNA follows: TGCGCCAGCAGCCCTCTTGCGGGAGAGTCCGGGGAGCTGTTTTTT.

In this sample, this clone turned up a few times. This chain uses TRBV9 with TRBJ1-5, with D tentatively TRBD1 (6 bases). The CDR3 length is 15 residues. Germline V gene lookup returns CDR1 SGDLS and CDR2 YYNGEE. V was clipped by 0 bases and J by 7 bases, with 14 bases between them. The CDR3 protein is CASSVGEGVHQPQHF. The CDR3 DNA sequence: TGTGCCAGCAGCGTAGGCGAGGGGGTTCACCAGCCCCAGCATTTT.

The V and J genes are TRBV6-5 and TRBJ1-1; D ambiguous. Germline V lookup: CDR1 MNHEY, CDR2 SVGAGI. This CDR3 spans 12 amino acids. V was trimmed by 6 bases and J by 11 bases, leaving 16 bases between them. The DNA of the CDR3 is TGTGCCAGCAGCTACCGAAAGAGGGAGGCTTTCTTT. Amino acids: CASSYRKREAFF.

V and J are TRBV6-5 and TRBJ1-2, with D maybe TRBD1 (6 bases). Trimming shortened V by 6 bases and J by 4 bases, and 15 bases separated the two germline ends. This CDR3 has 14 residues. CDR1 is MNHEY, CDR2 SVGAGI, per germline. CDR3 bases: TGTGCCAGCAGAATCCGGGACACCCTCTATGGCTACACCTTC. It yields the protein CASRIRDTLYGYTF.

V and J are TRBV25-1 and TRBJ2-1; 8 bases align to TRBD2. In germline, CDR1 is MGHDK, CDR2 SYGVNS. This CDR3 comprises 14 residues. V lost 3 bases, J lost 6 bases, and 4 bases stayed unmatched. The CDR3 sequence: CASSDLAGPNEQFF. CDR3 DNA: TGTGCCAGCAGTGATCTAGCGGGCCCCAATGAGCAGTTCTTC.

This chain joins TRBV10-3 and TRBJ1-5, with TRBD1 identical over 9 bases. The CDR3 length is 15 residues. After removal of 8 bases from V and 2 bases from J, the junction contained 7 bases not matched to a gene. The germline V gene encodes CDR1 ENHRY and CDR2 SYGVKD. Here the CDR3 reads CAIVRTGVRNQPQHF. Here the CDR3 DNA reads TGTGCCATCGTTCGGACAGGGGTTCGCAATCAGCCCCAGCATTTT.

J is TRBJ2-7 and V is TRBV5-1; TRBD1 agrees at 7 bases. V shed 3 bases, J shed 0 bases, and the junction held 18 bases outside the gene matches. The CDR3 runs to 19 residues. Germline V gene lookup returns CDR1 SGHRS and CDR2 YFSETQ. The CDR3 bases are TGCGCCAGCAGCTGGATCCCGTCGTTAGCCGGGACAGCCTCCTACGAGCAGTACTTC. It yields the protein CASSWIPSLAGTASYEQYF.

The chain links TRBV5-1 to TRBJ1-1, with 8 bases aligning to TRBD1. After removal of 5 bases from V and 8 bases from J, the junction contained 11 bases not matched to a gene. The CDR3 runs to 14 residues. Germline CDR1 reads SGHRS; CDR2 reads YFSETQ. CDR3 sequence (DNA): TGCGCCAGCAGAATCCGGGACAGGATGGGGGAAGCTTTCTTT. Encoded protein: CASRIRDRMGEAFF.

The rearrangement joins TRBV5-4 to TRBJ2-5; TRBD2 matches 7 bases. V lost 3 bases, J lost 6 bases, and 14 bases stayed unmatched. CDR1 and CDR2 from the germline V gene are SGHNT and YYREEE (reference sequence). This CDR3 has 16 amino acids. In nucleotides, the CDR3 is TGTGCCAGCAGCTCCTCGACTAGCTTAGTCACCCAGACCCAGTACTTC. Translation gives CASSSSTSLVTQTQYF.

The genes are TRBV5-1 and TRBJ2-1; TRBD1 matches 9 bases. J gave up 8 bases and V 5 bases, and 8 bases lay outside the gene matches. Germline values: CDR1 SGHRS, CDR2 YFSETQ. The length of the CDR3 is 14 residues. CDR3 sequence: CASRTGTGSDEQFF. The CDR3 region has the DNA TGCGCCAGCAGGACCGGGACAGGGTCCGATGAGCAGTTCTTC. Filled out from reference TRBV5-1 and TRBJ2-1, the complete variable domain reads KAGVTQTPRYLIKTRGQQVTLSCSPISGHRSVSWYQQTPGQGLQFLFEYFSETQRNKGNFPGRFSGRQFSNSRSEMNVSTLELGDSALYLCASRTGTGSDEQFFGPGTRLTVL.

The chain recombines TRBV19 with TRBJ2-5, with a possible D match to TRBD1 (6 bases). The CDR3 is 16 amino acids. CDR1 and CDR2 (germline): LNHDA, SQIVND (reference sequence). The V end lost 3 bases, the J end lost 5 bases, and 19 bases lay between the germline ends. The CDR3 sequence: CASSISSNRVWETQYF. The DNA for the CDR3 is TGTGCCAGTAGTATTAGTAGTAACAGGGTGTGGGAGACCCAGTACTTC.

This rearrangement joins TRBV6-5 to TRBJ2-3; 8 bases align to TRBD2. V gave up 8 bases and J gave up 5 bases; unmatched junction bases: 12. CDR1 MNHEY and CDR2 SVGAGI come from the germline V gene. CDR3 length equals 15 residues. The CDR3 DNA follows: TGTGCCAGCCGCCTGGGAGCGGGAGTGGGAGATACGCAGTATTTT. Translation: CASRLGAGVGDTQYF.

A note on this clone: Other nucleotide sequences in the sample specify the same CDR3. V and J are TRBV25-1 and TRBJ1-3; no firm D call. Germline CDR1 is MGHDK and CDR2 is SYGVNS. The V and J ends lost 4 bases and 7 bases respectively, with 11 bases between them. The CDR3 spans 13 residues. The CDR3 DNA reads TGTGCCAGCAGTGTCCGGGCGGGGAACACCATATATTTT. This sequence encodes CASSVRAGNTIYF.

The chain employs TRBV7-9 and TRBJ2-1; tentatively, D is TRBD2 (6 bases). This CDR3 region has 13 residues. The V gene lost 1 base and the J gene lost 6 bases, with 7 bases spanning the gap. CDR1 SEHNR and CDR2 FQNEAQ come from the germline V gene (reference sequence). This CDR3 is CASSLDSGNEQFF. For the CDR3, the DNA is TGTGCCAGCAGCTTAGATAGCGGCAATGAGCAGTTCTTC.

J is TRBJ1-2 and V is TRBV19, with D perhaps matching TRBD1 (5 bases). Trimming removed 1 base from V and 4 bases from J, with 13 bases in between. This CDR3 is 15 amino acids long. Germline lookup yields CDR1 LNHDA and CDR2 SQIVND (reference sequence). The CDR3 bases are TGTGCCAGTAGTATAGTCGGGCAGGACATCTATGGCTACACCTTC. It yields the protein CASSIVGQDIYGYTF.

The V gene is TRBV7-2, the J gene TRBJ2-1; TRBD2 aligns across 10 bases. V lost 5 bases, J lost 4 bases, and 5 bases stayed unmatched. The length of the CDR3 is 15 residues. The germline V gene encodes CDR1 SGHTA and CDR2 FQGNSA. The CDR3 spells CASSPTSGLYNEQFF. The DNA for the CDR3 is TGTGCCAGCAGCCCGACTAGCGGGCTGTACAATGAGCAGTTCTTC.

This chain links TRBV6-2 or TRBV6-3 with TRBJ2-7, with 10 bases aligning to TRBD1. The V segment lost 2 bases and the J segment 6 bases; nucleotides outside the gene matches: 4. This CDR3 is built from 14 residues. Germline V gives CDR1 MNHEY, CDR2 SVGEGT. The CDR3 region has the DNA TGTGCCAGCAGTTACCCCGGGACAGGGGTCGAGCAGTACTTC. Encoded protein: CASSYPGTGVEQYF.

The V and J genes are TRBV6-6 and TRBJ1-1; D ambiguous. V was trimmed by 6 bases and J by 4 bases, leaving 12 bases between them. Per the germline V gene, CDR1 is MNHNY and CDR2 is SVGAGI (reference sequence). The CDR3 has 13 amino acids. The CDR3 here is CASSQTWSTEAFF. CDR3 DNA sequence: TGTGCCAGCAGCCAAACATGGAGCACTGAAGCTTTCTTT.

The chain carries TRBV10-3 and TRBJ1-2; possibly TRBD1 for D (6 bases). There are 13 residues in the CDR3. Between the trimmed V and J ends, which lost 6 bases and 0 bases, there was a span of 8 bases. Germline V gives CDR1 ENHRY, CDR2 SYGVKD. CDR3 amino acids: CAISRQANYGYTF. In nucleotides, the CDR3 is TGTGCCATCAGCCGACAGGCTAACTATGGCTACACCTTC.

The rearrangement joins TRBV11-2 to TRBJ2-3, with 9 bases that match TRBD2. V was clipped by 5 bases and J by 6 bases; unmatched bases: 6. Germline CDR1 is SGHAT and CDR2 is FQNNGV. The CDR3 has 14 amino acids. The CDR3 region is CASSPGLAYDTQYF. The CDR3 nucleotides read TGTGCCAGCAGCCCCGGACTAGCGTATGATACGCAGTATTTT.

The chain uses TRBV5-1 and TRBJ2-5; 12 bases agree with TRBD2. Germline CDR1 is SGHRS and CDR2 is YFSETQ. V gave up 4 bases and J gave up 0 bases; unmatched junction bases: 7. The CDR3 has 17 residues. The CDR3 region is CASSLGLAGDNQETQYF. The CDR3 DNA is TGCGCCAGCAGCCTGGGACTAGCGGGTGATAACCAAGAGACCCAGTACTTC.

The rearrangement uses TRBV7-8 and TRBJ2-1; either TRBD1 or TRBD2 may fit D (5 bases each). The germline V gene encodes CDR1 SGHVS and CDR2 FQNEAQ. CDR3 length: 13 residues. Deletions cut 5 bases from V and 2 bases from J, with 7 bases between. The CDR3 here is CASSRGPYNEQFF. CDR3 nucleotide sequence: TGTGCCAGCAGCCGGGGCCCCTACAATGAGCAGTTCTTC.

The V gene is TRBV18, the J gene TRBJ1-1; 7 nucleotides match TRBD1. CDR1 and CDR2 from the germline V gene are KGHSH and LQKENI. V lost 2 bases and J lost 1; bases outside the gene matches: 4. This CDR3 comprises 15 residues. The CDR3 spells CASSPARDRNTEAFF. CDR3 nucleotide sequence: TGTGCCAGCTCACCAGCTAGGGACAGGAACACTGAAGCTTTCTTT.

The chain joins TRBV27 to TRBJ1-2; TRBD1 matches 8 bases. The germline V gene encodes CDR1 MNHEY and CDR2 SMNVEV (reference sequence). The CDR3 runs to 15 residues. V shed 6 bases, J shed 8 bases, and the junction held 14 bases outside the gene matches. CDR3 amino acids: CASRFCPDRVQGYTF. The CDR3 DNA reads as TGTGCCAGCAGATTTTGTCCGGACAGGGTACAAGGCTACACCTTC.

In DNA, the CDR3 is TGCAGTGCAGGCCGAGGGGGCACCTTC. Translating it yields CSAGRGGTF. The rearrangement links TRBV20-1 to TRBJ1-2; D is possibly TRBD1 (6 bases). Germline-derived CDR1 and CDR2 are DFQATT and SNEGSKA (reference sequence). V lost 6 bases to trimming and J lost 13 bases, with 12 bases between them. The CDR3 runs to 9 residues.

V is TRBV7-2 and J is TRBJ1-5, with D maybe TRBD1 (6 bases). The germline V and J ends were trimmed by 0 bases and 2 bases, with 23 bases remaining between them. Germline assignment: CDR1 SGHTA and CDR2 FQGNSA. CDR3 length equals 20 residues. In DNA, the CDR3 is TGTGCCAGCAGCTTAGCCCCCCCGGGGCAGGGGCGGATATGCAATCAGCCCCAGCATTTT. Translated, it gives CASSLAPPGQGRICNQPQHF. Variable domain in full (rest from reference TRBV7-2 and TRBJ1-5): GAGVSQSPSNKVTEKGKDVELRCDPISGHTALYWYRQSLGQGLEFLIYFQGNSAPDKSGLPSDRFSAERTGGSVSTLTIQRTQQEDSAVYLCASSLAPPGQGRICNQPQHFGDGTRLSIL.

This clone was detected a few times. The CDR3 reads CASSLVEEGYGYTF. Here the CDR3 DNA reads TGTGCCAGCAGCTTGGTGGAAGAGGGCTATGGCTACACCTTC. The chain recombines TRBV5-4 with TRBJ1-2; no firm D call. V shed 0 bases and J shed 4 bases, with 10 bases lying between them. This CDR3 has 14 residues. The germline CDR1 and CDR2 sequences are SGHNT and YYREEE (reference sequence).

This sequence joins TRBV5-1 and TRBJ2-5, with D possibly matching TRBD1 (5 bases). The ends were cut back, 0 bases at V and 0 bases at J, with 9 bases in the middle. The germline gives CDR1 SGHRS, CDR2 YFSETQ. The CDR3 totals 15 residues. The CDR3 region has the DNA TGCGCCAGCAGCTTGGTTGCAGGGTACCAAGAGACCCAGTACTTC. Protein: CASSLVAGYQETQYF.